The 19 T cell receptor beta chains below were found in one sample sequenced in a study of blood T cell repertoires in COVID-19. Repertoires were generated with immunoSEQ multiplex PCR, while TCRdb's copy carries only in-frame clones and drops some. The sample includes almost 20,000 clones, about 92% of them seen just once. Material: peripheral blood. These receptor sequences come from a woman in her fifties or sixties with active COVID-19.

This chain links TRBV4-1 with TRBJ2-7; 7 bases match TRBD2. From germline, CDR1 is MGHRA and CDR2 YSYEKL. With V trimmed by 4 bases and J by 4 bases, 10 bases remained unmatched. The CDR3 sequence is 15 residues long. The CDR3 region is CASSLSLAASYEQYF. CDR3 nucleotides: TGCGCCAGCAGCCTCTCGCTAGCGGCCTCTTACGAGCAGTACTTC.

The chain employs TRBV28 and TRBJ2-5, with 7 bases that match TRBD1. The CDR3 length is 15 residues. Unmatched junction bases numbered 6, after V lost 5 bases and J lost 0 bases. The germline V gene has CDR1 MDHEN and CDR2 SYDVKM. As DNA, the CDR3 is TGTGCCAGCAGTCCTCTGACAGGGAACCAAGAGACCCAGTACTTC. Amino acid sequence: CASSPLTGNQETQYF.

Here the CDR3 reads CASSDRGTQYF. Here the CDR3 DNA reads TGTGCCAGCAGCGACAGGGGAACCCAGTACTTC. The rearrangement joins TRBV7-9 to TRBJ2-5; 8 nucleotides align to TRBD1. The CDR3 totals 11 residues. Germline CDR1 and CDR2: SEHNR and FQNEAQ (reference sequence). V trimming: 5 bases; J trimming: 8 bases; junction bases outside the gene matches: 1.

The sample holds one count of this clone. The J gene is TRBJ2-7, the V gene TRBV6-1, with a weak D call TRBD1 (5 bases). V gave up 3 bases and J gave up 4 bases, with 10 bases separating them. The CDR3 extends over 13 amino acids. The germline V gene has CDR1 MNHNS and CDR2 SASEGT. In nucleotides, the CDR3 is TGTGCCAGCAGTGACAGGGTTCGGTACGAGCAGTACTTC. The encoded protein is CASSDRVRYEQYF.

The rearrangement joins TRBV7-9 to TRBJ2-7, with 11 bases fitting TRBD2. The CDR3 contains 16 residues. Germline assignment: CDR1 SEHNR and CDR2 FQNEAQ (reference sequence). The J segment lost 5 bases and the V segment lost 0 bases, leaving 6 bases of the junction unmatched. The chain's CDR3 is CASSLALAGEYNEQYF. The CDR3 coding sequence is TGTGCCAGCAGCTTAGCACTAGCGGGAGAGTACAACGAGCAGTACTTC.

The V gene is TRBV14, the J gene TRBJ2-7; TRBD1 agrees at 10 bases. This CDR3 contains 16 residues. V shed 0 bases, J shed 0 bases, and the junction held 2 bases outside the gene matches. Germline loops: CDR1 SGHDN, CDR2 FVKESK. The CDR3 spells CASSQEGQGISYEQYF. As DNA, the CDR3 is TGTGCCAGCAGCCAAGAGGGACAGGGGATCTCCTACGAGCAGTACTTC.

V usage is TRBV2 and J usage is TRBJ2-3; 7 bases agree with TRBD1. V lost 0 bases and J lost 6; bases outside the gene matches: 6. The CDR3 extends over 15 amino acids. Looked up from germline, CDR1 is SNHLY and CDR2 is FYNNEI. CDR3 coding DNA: TGTGCCAGCAGTGAAGCGCCAAGGGGGCGGGATACGCAGTATTTT. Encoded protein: CASSEAPRGRDTQYF.

CDR3 sequence reads: CASRGLAPSYEQYF. The CDR3 DNA follows: TGTGCCAGCAGAGGACTAGCACCTTCCTACGAGCAGTACTTC. The V and J genes are TRBV27 and TRBJ2-7; 8 bases are shared with TRBD2. The J segment lost 1 base and the V segment lost 6 bases, leaving 5 bases of the junction unmatched. The CDR3 extends over 14 amino acids. The germline V gene encodes CDR1 MNHEY and CDR2 SMNVEV (reference sequence).

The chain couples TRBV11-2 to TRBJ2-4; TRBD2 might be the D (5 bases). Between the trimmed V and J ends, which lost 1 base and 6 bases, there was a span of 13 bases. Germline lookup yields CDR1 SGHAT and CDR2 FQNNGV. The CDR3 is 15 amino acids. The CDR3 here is CASSLASAAGNIQYF. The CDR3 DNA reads TGTGCCAGCAGCTTAGCCAGCGCGGCGGGAAACATTCAGTACTTC.

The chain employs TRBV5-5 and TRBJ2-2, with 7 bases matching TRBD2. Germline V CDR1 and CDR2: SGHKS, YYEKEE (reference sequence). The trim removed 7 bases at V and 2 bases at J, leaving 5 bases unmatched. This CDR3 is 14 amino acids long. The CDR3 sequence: CASVTSRNTGELFF. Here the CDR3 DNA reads TGTGCCAGCGTGACTAGCCGAAACACCGGGGAGCTGTTTTTT.

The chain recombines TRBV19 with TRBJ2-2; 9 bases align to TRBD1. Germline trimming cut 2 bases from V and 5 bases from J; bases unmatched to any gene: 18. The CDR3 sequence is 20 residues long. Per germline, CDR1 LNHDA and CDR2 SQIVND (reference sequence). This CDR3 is CASSINVLNTGGASTGELFF. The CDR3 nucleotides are TGTGCCAGTAGTATAAATGTTTTGAATACAGGGGGCGCGTCTACCGGGGAGCTGTTTTTT.

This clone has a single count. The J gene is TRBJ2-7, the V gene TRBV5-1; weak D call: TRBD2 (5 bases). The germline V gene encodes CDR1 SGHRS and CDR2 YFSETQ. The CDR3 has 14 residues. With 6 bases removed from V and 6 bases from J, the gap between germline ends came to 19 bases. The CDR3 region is CASTPTGTGAEQYF. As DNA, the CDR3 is TGCGCCAGCACTCCTACGGGAACGGGCGCCGAGCAGTACTTC.

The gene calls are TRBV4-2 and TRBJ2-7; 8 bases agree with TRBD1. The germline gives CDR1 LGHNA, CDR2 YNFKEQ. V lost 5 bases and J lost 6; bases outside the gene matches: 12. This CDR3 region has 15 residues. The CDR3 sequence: CASSIQGAKKGEQYF. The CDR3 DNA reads TGTGCCAGCAGCATTCAGGGGGCTAAAAAGGGCGAGCAGTACTTC.

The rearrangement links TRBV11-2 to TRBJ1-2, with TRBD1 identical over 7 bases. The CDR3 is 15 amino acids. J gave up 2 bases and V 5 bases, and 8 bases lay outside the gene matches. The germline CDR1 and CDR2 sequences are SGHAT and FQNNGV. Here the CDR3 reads CASSQRTGPNYGYTF. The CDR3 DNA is TGTGCCAGCAGCCAGAGGACAGGACCCAACTATGGCTACACCTTC.

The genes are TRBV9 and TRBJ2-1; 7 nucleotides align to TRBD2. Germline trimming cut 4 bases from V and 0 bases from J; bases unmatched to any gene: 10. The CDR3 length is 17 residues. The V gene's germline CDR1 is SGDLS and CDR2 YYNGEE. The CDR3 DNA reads TGTGCCAGCAGCTCGAGGGGAGCGGGATTCTCCTACAATGAGCAGTTCTTC. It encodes CASSSRGAGFSYNEQFF.

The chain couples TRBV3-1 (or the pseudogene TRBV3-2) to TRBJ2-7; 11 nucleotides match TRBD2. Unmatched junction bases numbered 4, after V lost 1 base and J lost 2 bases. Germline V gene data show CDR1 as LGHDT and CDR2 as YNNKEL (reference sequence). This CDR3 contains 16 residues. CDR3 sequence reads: CASSQGAGLAAYEQYF. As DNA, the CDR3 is TGTGCCAGCAGCCAAGGGGCGGGACTAGCGGCCTACGAGCAGTACTTC.

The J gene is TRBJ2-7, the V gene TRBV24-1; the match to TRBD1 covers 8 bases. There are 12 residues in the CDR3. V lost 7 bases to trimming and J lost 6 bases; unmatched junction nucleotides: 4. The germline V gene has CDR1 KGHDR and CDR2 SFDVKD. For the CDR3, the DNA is TGTGCCACCAGCGGAACAGGGGGCGAGCAGTACTTC. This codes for CATSGTGGEQYF.

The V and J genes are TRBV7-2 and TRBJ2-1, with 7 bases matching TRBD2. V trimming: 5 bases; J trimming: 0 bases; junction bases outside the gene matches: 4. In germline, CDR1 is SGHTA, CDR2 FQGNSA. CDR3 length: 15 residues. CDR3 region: CASSPRTSSYNEQFF. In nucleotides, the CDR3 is TGTGCCAGCAGCCCCCGGACTAGCTCCTACAATGAGCAGTTCTTC.

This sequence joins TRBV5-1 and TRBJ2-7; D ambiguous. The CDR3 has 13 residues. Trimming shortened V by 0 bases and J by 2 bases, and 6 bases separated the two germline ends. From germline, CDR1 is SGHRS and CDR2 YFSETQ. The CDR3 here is CASSLVPAYEQYF. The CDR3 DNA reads TGCGCCAGCAGCTTGGTTCCAGCCTACGAGCAGTACTTC.